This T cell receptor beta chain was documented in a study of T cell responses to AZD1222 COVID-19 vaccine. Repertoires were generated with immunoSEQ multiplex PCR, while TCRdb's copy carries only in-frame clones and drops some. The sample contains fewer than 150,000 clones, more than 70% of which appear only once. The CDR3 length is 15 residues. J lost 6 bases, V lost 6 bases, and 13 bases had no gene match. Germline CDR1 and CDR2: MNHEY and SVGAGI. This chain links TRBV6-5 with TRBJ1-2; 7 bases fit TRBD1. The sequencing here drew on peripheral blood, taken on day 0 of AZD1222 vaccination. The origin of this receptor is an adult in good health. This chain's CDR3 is CASSPRQGPTNGYTF. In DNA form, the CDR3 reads TGTGCCAGCAGCCCCCGACAGGGACCTACTAATGGCTACACCTTC.